This T cell receptor beta chain was observed in a study of TIL therapy for anti-PD-1-resistant metastatic lung cancer. Study information: Median patient age was 54, ranging about 38-80 years. Half of patients were current or former smokers.

Regarding time point: pre-treatment sample, taken before nivolumab and TIL therapy. This was the immunoSEQ v3 assay. Here immunoSEQ multiplex PCR was the method, and the copy in TCRdb shows in-frame clones only, minus some. The data contain 40,000 to 55,000 clones, roughly 78% of them singletons. The CDR3 extends over 15 amino acids. Trimming cost V 5 bases and J 1 base, with 12 bases left between them. CDR1 SEHNR and CDR2 FQNEAQ come from the germline V gene (reference sequence). The TCR comes from a woman between 30 and 80 years old with non-small cell lung cancer. J is TRBJ2-1 and V is TRBV7-9; the D gene is possibly TRBD2 (6 bases). The sample here was blood, taken at baseline. The CDR3 spells CASSVLRESYNEQFF. The CDR3 DNA is TGTGCCAGCAGCGTTCTACGGGAGTCCTACAATGAGCAGTTCTTC.